Below are 10 T cell receptor beta chains sequenced from a single sample in a study of T cells in Graves' hyperthyroidism and ophthalmopathy. Authors of the study amplified TCR beta CDR3 regions from RNA transcripts. The HTBI primer set drove a first-round RT-PCR of the TCR CDR3. TCRdb called the multiplex PCR reads again in MiXCR, with one record for every CDR3 protein. The table has more than 500,000 distinct CDR3 sequences, about 16% seen once; the top ten hold over 25%. Input material: blood. All receptors come from a woman in her thirties with Graves' ophthalmopathy.

This sequence joins TRBV28 and TRBJ2-6, with D possibly matching TRBD1 (6 bases). Germline-derived CDR1 and CDR2 are MDHEN and SYDVKM. This CDR3 has 11 amino acids. Trimming removed 8 bases from V and 17 bases from J, with 16 bases in between. The CDR3 protein is CASLQKGVVTF. The DNA for the CDR3 is TGTGCCAGCCTCCAAAAGGGGGTGGTGACTTTC.

This clonotype has ten or more counts. The chain recombines TRBV6-1 with TRBJ2-7; D is possibly TRBD2 (6 bases). This CDR3 comprises 14 residues. Trimming took 8 bases from V and 9 from J, leaving 23 bases between them. Germline V lookup: CDR1 MNHNS, CDR2 SASEGT. CDR3 sequence (DNA): TGTGCCAGCGGGGCTGAGAGTAGCGGACCAGGGCAGTACTTC. It yields the protein CASGAESSGPGQYF.

Many counts were recorded for this clonotype. The chain is built from TRBV10-3 and TRBJ2-1; 14 bases are a match to TRBD2. Looked up from germline, CDR1 is ENHRY and CDR2 is SYGVKD. CDR3 length: 15 residues. The V segment lost 6 bases and the J segment 10 bases; nucleotides outside the gene matches: 8. CDR3 in amino acids: CAIRAGTSGSKEQFF. The CDR3 nucleotides are TGTGCCATCAGGGCCGGGACTAGCGGGAGCAAAGAGCAGTTCTTC.

V gene TRBV15 combines with J gene TRBJ2-5; TRBD1 matches 7 bases. The CDR3 totals 14 residues. The germline V gene encodes CDR1 LNHNV and CDR2 YYDKDF (reference sequence). The V and J ends lost 3 bases and 5 bases, in that order; junction bases with no gene match: 6. CDR3: CATSSGARGETQYF. The CDR3 DNA is TGTGCCACCAGCAGTGGGGCCAGGGGGGAGACCCAGTACTTC.

As to this clonotype: A much larger clone lies one base from this, so it may be a read error. The chain carries TRBV3-1 and TRBJ2-3, with D uncertain. Germline V gene data show CDR1 as LGHDT and CDR2 as YNNKEL (reference sequence). This CDR3 comprises 13 residues. The CDR3 DNA reads TGTGCCAGCAACCAAGATCAGAGCAGTACGCAGTATTTT. Amino acid sequence: CASNQDQSSTQYF.

This clonotype was recorded many times. Here the CDR3 DNA reads TGTGCCAGCGGGACAGGGGGTTGGGATGAGCAGTTCTTC. Its protein product is CASGTGGWDEQFF. The chain uses TRBV7-2 and TRBJ2-1; 11 nucleotides line up with TRBD1. Germline V gene data show CDR1 as SGHTA and CDR2 as FQGNSA. V lost 8 bases to trimming and J lost 8 bases; unmatched junction nucleotides: 5. The CDR3 contains 13 residues.

The V gene is TRBV9, the J gene TRBJ1-2, with D possibly matching TRBD1 (5 bases). Germline V gene lookup returns CDR1 SGDLS and CDR2 YYNGEE. The CDR3 contains 14 residues. The germline V and J ends were trimmed by 4 bases and 4 bases, with 14 bases remaining between them. CDR3 in amino acids: CASSPETASYGYTF. CDR3 DNA sequence: TGTGCCAGCAGCCCCGAGACAGCCTCCTATGGCTACACCTTC.

The chain employs TRBV18 and TRBJ1-1, with TRBD1 matching 8 bases. The germline V gene encodes CDR1 KGHSH and CDR2 LQKENI. This CDR3 region has 17 residues. The V segment lost 4 bases and the J segment 5 bases; nucleotides outside the gene matches: 15. The DNA of the CDR3 is TGTGCCAGCTCACGCGATCGCCGGACAGGGCTGGGGACTGAAGCTTTCTTT. Protein: CASSRDRRTGLGTEAFF.

This clonotype was recorded a few times. The chain joins TRBV5-1 to TRBJ2-7, with 7 bases matching TRBD1. The CDR3 length is 15 residues. Germline V gene data show CDR1 as SGHRS and CDR2 as YFSETQ. J was trimmed by 3 bases and V by 3 bases; bases with no gene match: 9. The DNA for the CDR3 is TGCGCCAGCAGCTCAATAACCAGGGGGAACTACGAGCAGTACTTC. It specifies CASSSITRGNYEQYF.

This chain uses TRBV12-3 or TRBV12-4 with TRBJ2-3; D remains unclear. The CDR3 totals 12 residues. V was cut by 6 bases and J by 2 bases, with 6 bases left in between. The CDR3 sequence: CASRVSTDTQYF. Here the CDR3 DNA reads TGTGCCAGCAGGGTTTCCACAGATACGCAGTATTTT.